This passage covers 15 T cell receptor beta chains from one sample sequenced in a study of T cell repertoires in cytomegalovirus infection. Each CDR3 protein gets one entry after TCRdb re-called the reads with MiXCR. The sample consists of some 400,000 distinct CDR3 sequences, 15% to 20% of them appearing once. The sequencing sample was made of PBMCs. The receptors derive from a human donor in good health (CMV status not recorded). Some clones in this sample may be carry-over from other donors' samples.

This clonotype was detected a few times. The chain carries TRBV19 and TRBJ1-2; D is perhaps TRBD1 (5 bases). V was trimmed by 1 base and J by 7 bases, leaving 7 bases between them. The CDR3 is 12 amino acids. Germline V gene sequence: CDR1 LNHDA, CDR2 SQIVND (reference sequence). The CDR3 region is CASSIGRVGYTF. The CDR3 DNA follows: TGTGCCAGTAGTATAGGCAGGGTTGGCTACACCTTC.

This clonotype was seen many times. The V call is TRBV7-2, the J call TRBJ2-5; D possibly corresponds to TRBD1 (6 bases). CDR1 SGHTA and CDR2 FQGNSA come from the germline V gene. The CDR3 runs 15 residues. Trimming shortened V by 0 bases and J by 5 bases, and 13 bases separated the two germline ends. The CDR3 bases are TGTGCCAGCAGCTTAGCGACAGGCCACGGGGAGACCCAGTACTTC. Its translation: CASSLATGHGETQYF.

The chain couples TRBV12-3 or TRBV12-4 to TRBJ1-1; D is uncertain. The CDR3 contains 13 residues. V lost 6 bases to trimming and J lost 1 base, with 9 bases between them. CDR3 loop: CASRVTGNTEAFF. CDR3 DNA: TGTGCCAGCAGGGTGACGGGGAACACTGAAGCTTTCTTT.

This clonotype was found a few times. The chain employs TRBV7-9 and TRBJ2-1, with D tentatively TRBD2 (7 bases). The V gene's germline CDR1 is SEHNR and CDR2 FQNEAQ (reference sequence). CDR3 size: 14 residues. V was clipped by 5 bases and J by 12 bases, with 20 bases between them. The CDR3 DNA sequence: TGTGCCAGCAGCCCCTCCGGGGGGCGGCGGGGGCAGTTCTTC. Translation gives CASSPSGGRRGQFF.

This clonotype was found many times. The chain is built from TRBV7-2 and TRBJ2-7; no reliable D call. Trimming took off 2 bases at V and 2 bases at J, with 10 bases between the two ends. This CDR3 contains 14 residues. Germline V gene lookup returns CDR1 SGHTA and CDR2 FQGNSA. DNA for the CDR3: TGTGCCAGCAGCTTAAGTTACCAAACCTACGAGCAGTACTTC. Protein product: CASSLSYQTYEQYF.

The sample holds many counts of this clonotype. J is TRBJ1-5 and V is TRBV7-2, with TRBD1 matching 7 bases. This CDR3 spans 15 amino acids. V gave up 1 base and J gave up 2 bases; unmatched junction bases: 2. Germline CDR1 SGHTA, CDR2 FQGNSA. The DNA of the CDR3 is TGTGCCAGCAGCTTAGGAGGGGGCGGCAATCAGCCCCAGCATTTT. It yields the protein CASSLGGGGNQPQHF.

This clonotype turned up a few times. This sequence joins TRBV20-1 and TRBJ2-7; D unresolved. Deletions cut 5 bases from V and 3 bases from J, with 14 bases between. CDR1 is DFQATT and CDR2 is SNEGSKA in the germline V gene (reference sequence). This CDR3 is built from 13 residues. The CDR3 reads CSARHPDVYEQYF. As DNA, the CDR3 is TGCAGTGCTCGACACCCGGACGTCTACGAGCAGTACTTC.

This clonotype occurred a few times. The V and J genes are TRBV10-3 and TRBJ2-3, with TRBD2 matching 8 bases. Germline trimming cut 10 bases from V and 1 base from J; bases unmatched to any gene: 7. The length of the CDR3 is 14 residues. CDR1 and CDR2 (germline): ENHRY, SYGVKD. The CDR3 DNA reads TGTGCCACACGTCGGGGGGGACGCACAGATACGCAGTATTTT. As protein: CATRRGGRTDTQYF.

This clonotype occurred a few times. The CDR3: CASSVKQAYEQYF. The CDR3 DNA is TGTGCCAGCAGTGTTAAACAGGCTTACGAGCAGTACTTC. V and J are TRBV2 and TRBJ2-7; possible D gene TRBD1, 5 bases. Trimming stripped 4 bases from V and 4 bases from J, with 11 bases between. The V gene's germline CDR1 is SNHLY and CDR2 FYNNEI. CDR3 size: 13 residues. Using reference TRBV2 and TRBJ2-7 for the parts outside the CDR3, the full variable domain is EPEVTQTPSHQVTQMGQEVILRCVPISNHLYFYWYRQILGQKVEFLVSFYNNEISEKSEIFDDQFSVERPDGSNFTLKIRSTKLEDSAMYFCASSVKQAYEQYFGPGTRLTVT.

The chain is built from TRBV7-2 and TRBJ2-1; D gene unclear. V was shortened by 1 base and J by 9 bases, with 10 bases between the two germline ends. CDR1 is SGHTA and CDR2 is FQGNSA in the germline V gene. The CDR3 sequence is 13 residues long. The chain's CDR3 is CASSLGWPVEQFF. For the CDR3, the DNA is TGTGCCAGCAGCTTAGGTTGGCCGGTTGAGCAGTTCTTC.

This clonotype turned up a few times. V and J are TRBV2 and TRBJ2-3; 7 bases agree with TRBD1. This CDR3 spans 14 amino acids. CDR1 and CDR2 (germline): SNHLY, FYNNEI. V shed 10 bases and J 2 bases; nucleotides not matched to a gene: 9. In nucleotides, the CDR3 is TGTGCCATTCTCCGGGGACAGCTCACAGATACGCAGTATTTT. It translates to CAILRGQLTDTQYF.

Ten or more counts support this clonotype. CDR3 DNA: TGTGCCAGCAGCAAACTCAGCCAAGAGCAGTTCTTC. Protein sequence: CASSKLSQEQFF. The chain combines TRBV6-2 or TRBV6-3 with TRBJ2-1; D gene ambiguous. The CDR3 covers 12 residues. Germline lookup yields CDR1 MNHEY and CDR2 SVGEGT. The V gene lost 6 bases and the J gene lost 10 bases, with 13 bases spanning the gap.

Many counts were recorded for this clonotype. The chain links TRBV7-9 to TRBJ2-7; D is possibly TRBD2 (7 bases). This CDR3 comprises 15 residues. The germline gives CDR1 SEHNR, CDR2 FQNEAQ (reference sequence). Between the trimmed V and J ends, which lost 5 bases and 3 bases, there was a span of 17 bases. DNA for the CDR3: TGTGCCAGCAGCCCAGGGGCGGGAGCCCTCTACGAGCAGTACTTC. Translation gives CASSPGAGALYEQYF.

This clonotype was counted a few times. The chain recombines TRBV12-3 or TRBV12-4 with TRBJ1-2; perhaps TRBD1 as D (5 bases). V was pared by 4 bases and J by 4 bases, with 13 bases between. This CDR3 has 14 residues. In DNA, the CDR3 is TGTGCCAGCAGTTCCGGGGCTCACCTCTATGGCTACACCTTC. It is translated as CASSSGAHLYGYTF.

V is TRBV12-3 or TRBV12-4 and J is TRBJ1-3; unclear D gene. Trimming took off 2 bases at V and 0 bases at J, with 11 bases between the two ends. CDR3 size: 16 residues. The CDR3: CASSLMAAVSGNTIYF. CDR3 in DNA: TGTGCCAGCAGTTTAATGGCTGCCGTCTCTGGAAACACCATATATTTT.